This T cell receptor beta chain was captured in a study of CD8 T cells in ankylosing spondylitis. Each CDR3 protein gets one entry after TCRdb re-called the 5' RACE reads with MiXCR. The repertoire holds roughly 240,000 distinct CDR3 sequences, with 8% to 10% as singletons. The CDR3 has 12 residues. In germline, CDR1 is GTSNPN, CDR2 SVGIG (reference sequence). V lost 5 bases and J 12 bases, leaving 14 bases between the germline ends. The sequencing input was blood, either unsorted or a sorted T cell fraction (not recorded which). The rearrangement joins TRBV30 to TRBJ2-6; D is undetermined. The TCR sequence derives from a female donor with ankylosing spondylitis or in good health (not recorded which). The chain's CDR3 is CAWDGPSSVLTF. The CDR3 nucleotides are TGTGCCTGGGACGGGCCATCATCCGTCCTGACTTTC.